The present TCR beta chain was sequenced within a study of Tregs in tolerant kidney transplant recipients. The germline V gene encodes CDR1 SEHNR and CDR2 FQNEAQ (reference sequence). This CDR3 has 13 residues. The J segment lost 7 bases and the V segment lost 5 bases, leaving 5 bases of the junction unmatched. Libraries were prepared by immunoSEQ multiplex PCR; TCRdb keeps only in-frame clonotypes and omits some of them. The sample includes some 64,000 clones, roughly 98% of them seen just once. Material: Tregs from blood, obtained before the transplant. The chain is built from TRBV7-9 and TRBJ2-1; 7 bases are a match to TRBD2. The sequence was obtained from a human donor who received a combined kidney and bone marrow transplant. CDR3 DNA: TGTGCCAGCAGCATACTAGCGTGGAATGAGCAGTTCTTC. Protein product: CASSILAWNEQFF.